This TCR beta chain derives from a study of blood T cell repertoires in COVID-19. Across the study: Whether acute or convalescent, the COVID-19 samples came from the United States, Italy and Spain.

In the original analysis: Amplification from reference gene primers served as the basis for estimated nucleated cell counts. The assay was immunoSEQ multiplex PCR, and TCRdb's table has in-frame clones only and misses some. V, J and clone size reflect that table, while D and trimming were determined from the DNA. The profile covers fewer than 250,000 clones, with about 82% appearing a single time and just under 6.5% taken by the ten largest. Germline lookup yields CDR1 SGHRS and CDR2 YFSETQ. J lost 0 bases, V lost 5 bases, and 2 bases had no gene match. The CDR3 has 14 amino acids. This TCR was recovered from a woman in her fifties or sixties with active or convalescent COVID-19. The rearrangement uses TRBV5-1 and TRBJ2-7, with 10 bases fitting TRBD2. The sample consisted of peripheral blood. CDR3: CASRIAGGSYEQYF. The DNA of the CDR3 is TGCGCCAGCAGGATAGCGGGAGGCTCCTACGAGCAGTACTTC.